This T cell receptor beta chain was recorded in a study of blood T cell repertoires in COVID-19. In the original processing: It was from reference gene primer amplification that nucleated cell counts were estimated. Generated by immunoSEQ multiplex PCR, the TCRdb table keeps only in-frame clones and is missing some. V and J calls plus clone size are reproduced from that table; the DNA served to infer D and trimming. The sample gives 40,000 or so clones, approximately 83% of which show up once; about 5.5% is in the top ten. A single count supports this clone. Germline loops: CDR1 SGDLS, CDR2 YYNGEE. V gave up 4 bases and J gave up 3 bases; unmatched junction bases: 5. CDR3 size: 15 residues.

The chain combines TRBV9 with TRBJ2-1; 9 nucleotides line up with TRBD2. Material: peripheral blood. This clonotype originated in a man aged 35 to 55 with active COVID-19. The CDR3: CASSLSGSFYNEQFF. In DNA form, the CDR3 reads TGTGCCAGCAGCCTTAGCGGGAGCTTCTACAATGAGCAGTTCTTC.